The 20 T cell receptor beta chains listed next were all sequenced from one sample in a study of regulatory T cells in long-lasting Graves disease. Time point described: persistent/refractory GD, antithyroid drugs over 5 years with positive TRAb. The TCR library used RNA extracted from PBMCs. CDR3 regions were amplified by Arm-PCR using iRepertoire HTBI primers to build TCR beta libraries. TCRdb fed the multiplex PCR reads into MiXCR, producing one record per CDR3 protein. The sample lists 650,000 to 700,000 distinct CDR3 sequences, around 30% occurring once. This specimen consisted of peripheral blood mononuclear cells (PBMCs), obtained when the disease was refractory, from a patient treated with antithyroid drugs. The source of these receptors is a female donor with Graves disease.

This clonotype was detected only a few times. This sequence joins TRBV29-1 and TRBJ2-7; 10 bases are shared with TRBD1. CDR3 size: 13 residues. Trimming removed 6 bases from V and 1 base from J; junction bases left unmatched: 3. Germline values: CDR1 SQVTM, CDR2 ANQGSEA. This CDR3 reads CSVDRGDSYEQYF. As DNA, the CDR3 is TGCAGCGTGGACAGGGGGGATTCCTACGAGCAGTACTTC.

About this clonotype: The CDR3 end shows no conserved phenylalanine or tryptophan, and so a read error is likely. The gene calls are TRBV6-1 and TRBJ2-7; 8 nucleotides agree with TRBD2. With 0 bases clipped from V and 0 bases from J, the junction kept 4 bases outside the gene matches. CDR1 and CDR2 from the germline V gene are MNHNS and SASEGT. The CDR3 runs to 16 residues. CDR3 amino acids: CASSEALAVNSYEQYL. CDR3 DNA: TGTGCCAGCAGTGAAGCACTAGCGGTGAACTCCTACGAGCAGTACCTC.

The V and J genes are TRBV13 and TRBJ1-1; maybe TRBD1 (6 bases). The germline V gene encodes CDR1 PRHDT and CDR2 FYEKMQ (reference sequence). V lost 8 bases, J lost 8 bases, and 12 bases lay in between. This CDR3 spans 11 amino acids. The CDR3, as DNA: TGTGCCAGCGACCAGGGGTCCGAAGCTTTCTTT. This gives the protein CASDQGSEAFF.

The rearrangement links TRBV18 to TRBJ2-4, with 8 nucleotides matching TRBD1. The length of the CDR3 is 15 residues. The trim removed 6 bases at V and 8 bases at J, leaving 12 bases unmatched. CDR1 and CDR2 (germline): KGHSH, LQKENI. As DNA, the CDR3 is TGTGCCAGCTCTCACTCGGTGGACAGGGAGGACATTCAGTACTTC. Encoded protein: CASSHSVDREDIQYF.

This clonotype has a count of ten or more. The chain uses TRBV5-1 and TRBJ2-7; the D gene could be TRBD1 or TRBD2 (5 bases each). Germline CDR1 is SGHRS and CDR2 is YFSETQ. The CDR3 is 14 residues long. V was shortened by 0 bases and J by 5 bases, with 12 bases between the two germline ends. CDR3 in DNA: TGCGCCAGCAGCTTGGTCGGGGCAGAGAACGAGCAGTACTTC. It is translated as CASSLVGAENEQYF.

This clonotype was counted at least ten times. CDR3 bases: TGCAGTGCCCGACTCTCGGGACTAGCGGGAGAGACCCAGTACTTC. The encoded protein is CSARLSGLAGETQYF. The gene calls are TRBV20-1 and TRBJ2-5, with 12 bases fitting TRBD2. The CDR3 consists of 15 residues. V lost 6 bases, J lost 4 bases, and 9 bases stayed unmatched. Germline V gene data show CDR1 as DFQATT and CDR2 as SNEGSKA (reference sequence).

This clonotype has just a few counts. The chain's CDR3 is CASSLRVTGRTGELFF. CDR3 coding DNA: TGTGCCAGCAGCTTGAGGGTGACGGGGAGGACCGGGGAGCTGTTTTTT. The chain carries TRBV5-6 and TRBJ2-2, with D perhaps matching TRBD2 (6 bases). The germline V and J ends were trimmed by 1 base and 5 bases, with 15 bases remaining between them. CDR3 size: 16 residues. Germline V gene sequence: CDR1 SGHDT, CDR2 YYEEEE.

This clonotype was found many times. The chain has TRBV28 and TRBJ2-7; D remains ambiguous. This CDR3 is built from 11 residues. CDR1 and CDR2 (germline): MDHEN, SYDVKM. The V gene lost 3 bases and the J gene lost 7 bases, with 7 bases spanning the gap. The CDR3 DNA reads as TGTGCCAGCAGTTTGCACCGAGAGCAGTACTTC. Protein: CASSLHREQYF.

This chain uses TRBV28 with TRBJ1-1, with D uncertain. The CDR3 is made up of 14 amino acids. Germline CDR1 is MDHEN and CDR2 is SYDVKM. V lost 4 bases, J lost 7 bases, and 16 bases lay in between. The CDR3 protein is CASSYTLRRSEAFF. In nucleotides, the CDR3 is TGTGCCAGCAGTTACACCCTCAGGAGGAGTGAAGCTTTCTTT.

This clonotype was counted between two and nine times. The chain is built from TRBV7-3 and TRBJ2-2; 9 bases map to TRBD1. The CDR3 runs to 16 residues. The germline CDR1 and CDR2 sequences are SGHTA and FQGTGA. V dropped 6 bases and J dropped 3; count of bases not matched to a gene: 8. CDR3 residues: CASRNKGQGDTGELFF. The DNA for the CDR3 is TGTGCCAGCAGGAATAAGGGACAGGGCGACACCGGGGAGCTGTTTTTT.

V and J are TRBV5-1 and TRBJ2-2; D gene uncertain. From germline, CDR1 is SGHRS and CDR2 YFSETQ. The CDR3 sequence is 15 residues long. Trimming removed 2 bases from V and 0 bases from J, with 8 bases in between. As DNA, the CDR3 is TGCGCCAGCAGCTTCGTACTGGCGAACACCGGGGAGCTGTTTTTT. Translated: CASSFVLANTGELFF.

This clonotype was observed at least ten times. The rearrangement uses TRBV12-3 or TRBV12-4 and TRBJ1-2; no clear D gene. The CDR3 consists of 15 residues. V dropped 2 bases and J dropped 8 bases, with 18 bases sitting between them. CDR3 DNA: TGTGCCAGCAGTTTAAATCCGGGTATCGTGGGCGGCTACACCTTC. This encodes CASSLNPGIVGGYTF.

The chain recombines TRBV25-1 with TRBJ1-1; D perhaps matches TRBD1 (6 bases). Germline CDR1 reads MGHDK; CDR2 reads SYGVNS. The V gene lost 3 bases and the J gene lost 11 bases, with 10 bases spanning the gap. The CDR3 runs to 11 residues. The CDR3 DNA sequence: TGTGCCAGCAGTGATAACAGGGAGGCTTTCTTT. Translation: CASSDNREAFF.

This clonotype has just one count. The V call is TRBV5-1, the J call TRBJ1-1; possible D gene TRBD1, 5 bases. Germline V CDR1 and CDR2: SGHRS, YFSETQ. There are 15 residues in the CDR3. V lost 4 bases and J 4 bases, leaving 17 bases between the germline ends. CDR3 amino acids: CASSPFPTGGTEAFF. In DNA form, the CDR3 reads TGCGCCAGCAGCCCCTTTCCTACCGGGGGCACTGAAGCTTTCTTT.

This clonotype has a count of ten or more. CDR3 nucleotide sequence: TGTGCCAGCGGGAGGGCCACTGAAGCTTTCTTT. Translating it yields CASGRATEAFF. This chain links TRBV28 with TRBJ1-1; no clear D. Deletions cut 8 bases from V and 4 bases from J, with 8 bases between. Looked up from germline, CDR1 is MDHEN and CDR2 is SYDVKM. This CDR3 has 11 amino acids.

This clonotype has a handful of counts. This chain connects TRBV20-1 to TRBJ2-5, with 14 bases fitting TRBD2. The CDR3 has 16 residues. CDR1 is DFQATT and CDR2 is SNEGSKA in the germline V gene (reference sequence). V gave up 5 bases and J gave up 4 bases; unmatched junction bases: 9. The CDR3 DNA reads TGCAGTGCTCCTCTCACGGGACTAGCGGGAGCAGAGACCCAGTACTTC. It codes for CSAPLTGLAGAETQYF.

The V and J genes are TRBV4-1 and TRBJ1-6; no reliable D call. V was shortened by 1 base and J by 14 bases, with 12 bases between the two germline ends. Germline V gives CDR1 MGHRA, CDR2 YSYEKL. CDR3 length equals 13 residues. CDR3 sequence (DNA): TGCGCCAGCAGCCAAGGGTACCCAAGGACCCTCCACTTT. This gives the protein CASSQGYPRTLHF.

The rearrangement joins TRBV19 to TRBJ1-5; the D gene is possibly TRBD1 (6 bases). There are 14 residues in the CDR3. CDR1 and CDR2 (germline): LNHDA, SQIVND (reference sequence). Deletions cut 6 bases from V and 7 bases from J, with 16 bases between. CDR3 region: CASSPGGLGQPQHF. The CDR3 coding sequence is TGTGCCAGTAGCCCTGGGGGGCTGGGGCAGCCCCAGCATTTT.

This clonotype was seen a few times. The CDR3 reads CASSFRPGTWNYEQYF. CDR3 in DNA: TGTGCCAGCAGTTTCCGACCCGGGACATGGAACTACGAGCAGTACTTC. V and J are TRBV28 and TRBJ2-7, with D perhaps matching TRBD1 (6 bases). V lost 3 bases to trimming and J lost 3 bases, with 18 bases between them. CDR3 size: 16 residues. Germline V lookup: CDR1 MDHEN, CDR2 SYDVKM.

This clonotype was detected many times. The J gene is TRBJ1-1, the V gene TRBV2; TRBD1 matches at 11 bases. Per the germline V gene, CDR1 is SNHLY and CDR2 is FYNNEI. This CDR3 region has 16 residues. With V trimmed by 6 bases and J by 5 bases, 11 bases remained unmatched. CDR3 sequence (DNA): TGTGCCAGCAGACTCCGGGACAGGGGGTTGGAGACTGAAGCTTTCTTT. Protein product: CASRLRDRGLETEAFF.